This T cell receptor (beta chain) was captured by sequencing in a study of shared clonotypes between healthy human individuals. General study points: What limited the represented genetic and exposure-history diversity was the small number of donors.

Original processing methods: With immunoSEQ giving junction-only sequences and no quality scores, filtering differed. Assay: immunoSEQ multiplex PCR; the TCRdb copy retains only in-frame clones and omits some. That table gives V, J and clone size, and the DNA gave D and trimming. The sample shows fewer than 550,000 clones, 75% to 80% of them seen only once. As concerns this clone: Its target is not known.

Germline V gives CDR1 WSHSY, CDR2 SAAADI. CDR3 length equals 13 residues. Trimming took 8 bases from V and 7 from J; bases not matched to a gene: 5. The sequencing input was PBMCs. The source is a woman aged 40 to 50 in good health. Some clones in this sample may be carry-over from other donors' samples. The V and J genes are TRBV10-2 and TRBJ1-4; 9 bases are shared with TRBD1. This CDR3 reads CASSQGAVEKLFF. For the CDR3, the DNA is TGCGCCAGCTCACAGGGGGCGGTTGAAAAACTGTTTTTT.